This T cell receptor beta chain originates from a study of CD8 T cells in Susac syndrome. General observations from the study: The TCR sequencing and HLA analysis in the study involved a relatively small number of individuals, as the study acknowledged.

The CDR3 has 14 residues. Germline V CDR1 and CDR2: SGHTA, FQGNSA. Trimming removed 1 base from V and 6 bases from J, with 9 bases in between. On this clonotype itself: The antigen remains undetermined.

Reverse transcription of about 0.5 to 1 ug RNA used random hexamers. The authors amplified TCR beta CDR3 across 54 Vbeta and 13 Jbeta using immunoSEQ multiplex PCR. MiXCR, applied by TCRdb to the immunoSEQ multiplex PCR reads, yields one record per CDR3 protein. Found here are about 77,000 distinct CDR3 sequences, about 92% of them singletons; the top ten hold more than 0.5%. Material: CD4+ T cells from PBMCs. The chain carries TRBV7-2 and TRBJ2-2; D possibly corresponds to TRBD1 (6 bases). The TCR was taken from a human donor with Susac syndrome. The CDR3 coding sequence is TGTGCCAGCAGCTTAGTTGGGGGCCCCGGGGAGCTGTTTTTT. Its translation is CASSLVGGPGELFF. The entire variable domain, with the rest obtained from reference TRBV7-2 and TRBJ2-2, is as follows: GAGVSQSPSNKVTEKGKDVELRCDPISGHTALYWYRQSLGQGLEFLIYFQGNSAPDKSGLPSDRFSAERTGGSVSTLTIQRTQQEDSAVYLCASSLVGGPGELFFGEGSRLTVL.